This T cell receptor beta chain comes out of a study of glioma-infiltrating T cells. Points from the study as a whole: Tissue-blood divergence was below expectation in non-neoplastic patients, above in gliomas. Very few CDR3 sequences were shared between tissue and blood.

The iRepertoire nested amplicon-rescue multiplex PCR amplified TCR alpha and beta CDR3s from RNA. Tissue mRNA or PBMC total RNA, 100-400 ng, went into one-step reverse transcription and amplification. Each CDR3 protein is one row after TCRdb ran MiXCR on the multiplex PCR reads. The table shows approximately 110,000 distinct CDR3 sequences, with 20% to 30% occurring only once. In the case of this clonotype: Its specificity is unknown. A much larger clone lies one base from this, so it may be a read error.

The CDR3 is made up of 14 amino acids. Germline V gives CDR1 LGHDT, CDR2 YNNKEL (reference sequence). Sequencing was done on a sample of glioma tissue, nonneoplastic brain tissue, or PBMCs (not recorded which). This receptor was taken from a human donor with low-grade glioma or glioblastoma, undergoing nonglioma brain surgery, or in good health (not recorded which). The rearrangement uses TRBV3-1 and TRBJ2-7; 7 nucleotides line up with TRBD1. Here the CDR3 DNA reads TGTGCCTGCAGCCGACGGACAGGCTCCCACGAGCAGTACTTC. Translated: CACSRRTGSHEQYF.